Listed here are 4 T cell receptor beta chains from one sample, sequenced in a study of T cell responses to AZD1222 COVID-19 vaccine. Assay: immunoSEQ multiplex PCR; the TCRdb copy retains only in-frame clones and omits some. Among over 100,000 clones, 87% were seen once, and the ten largest hold approximately 4.7%. The material was peripheral blood, obtained on day 0 of AZD1222 vaccination. All receptors come from an adult in good health.

This chain links TRBV14 with TRBJ1-1; D remains unclear. The CDR3 runs 14 residues. Germline lookup yields CDR1 SGHDN and CDR2 FVKESK. V was cut by 3 bases and J by 2 bases, with 10 bases left in between. The CDR3 DNA is TGTGCCAGCAGCCACAGTGGGCCTAACACTGAAGCTTTCTTT. Translation: CASSHSGPNTEAFF.

The J gene is TRBJ1-2, the V gene TRBV30; maybe TRBD1 (6 bases). Trimming left V 0 bases short and J 4 bases short, with 15 bases between. CDR3 length: 15 amino acids. Germline V gene data show CDR1 as GTSNPN and CDR2 as SVGIG (reference sequence). As DNA, the CDR3 is TGTGCCTGGAGTGTACCTGGCACAGGGCCCTATGGCTACACCTTC. It yields the protein CAWSVPGTGPYGYTF.

V gene TRBV2 combines with J gene TRBJ1-2; 7 nucleotides line up with TRBD1. Germline-derived CDR1 and CDR2 are SNHLY and FYNNEI. The V gene end was trimmed by 3 bases and the J gene end by 4 bases; junction bases not matched to a gene: 5. The CDR3 extends over 14 amino acids. CDR3 nucleotide sequence: TGTGCCAGCAGTGATGGACAGGTTTCCTATGGCTACACCTTC. Its protein is CASSDGQVSYGYTF.

V and J are TRBV27 and TRBJ2-3; tentative D call: TRBD2 (5 bases). Germline lookup yields CDR1 MNHEY and CDR2 SMNVEV (reference sequence). Trimming pared 3 bases from V and 2 bases from J, leaving 12 bases between. This CDR3 region has 15 residues. CDR3 in amino acids: CASSLRGQLTDTQYF. The CDR3 nucleotides are TGTGCCAGCAGTTTGCGCGGGCAGCTCACAGATACGCAGTATTTT.